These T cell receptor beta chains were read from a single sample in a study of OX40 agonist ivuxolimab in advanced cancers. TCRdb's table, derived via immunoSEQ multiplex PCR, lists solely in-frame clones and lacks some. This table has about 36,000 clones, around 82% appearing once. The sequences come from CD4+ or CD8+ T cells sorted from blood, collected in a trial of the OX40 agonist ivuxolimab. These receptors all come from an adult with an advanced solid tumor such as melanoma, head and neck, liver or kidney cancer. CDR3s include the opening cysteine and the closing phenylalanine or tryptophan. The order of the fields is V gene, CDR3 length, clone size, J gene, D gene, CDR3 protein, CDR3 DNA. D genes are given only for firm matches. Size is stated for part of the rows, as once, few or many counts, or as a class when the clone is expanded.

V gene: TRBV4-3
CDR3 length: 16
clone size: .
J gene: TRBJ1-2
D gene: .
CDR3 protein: CASSQDRGTRGFGYTF
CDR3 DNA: TGCGCCAGCAGCCAAGATCGAGGGACACGTGGATTCGGCTACACCTTC

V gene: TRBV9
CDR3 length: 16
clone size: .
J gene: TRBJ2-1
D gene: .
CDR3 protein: CASSWTPRGSDNEQFF
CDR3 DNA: TGTGCCAGCAGCTGGACTCCCCGGGGCTCTGACAATGAGCAGTTCTTC

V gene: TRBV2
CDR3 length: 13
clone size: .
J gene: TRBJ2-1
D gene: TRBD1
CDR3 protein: CASRGTGDNEQFF
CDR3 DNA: TGTGCCAGCAGGGGGACAGGGGACAATGAGCAGTTCTTC

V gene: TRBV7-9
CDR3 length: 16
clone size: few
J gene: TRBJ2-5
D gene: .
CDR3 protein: CASSLIGETYQETQYF
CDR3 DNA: TGTGCCAGCAGCTTGATCGGGGAAACGTACCAAGAGACCCAGTACTTC

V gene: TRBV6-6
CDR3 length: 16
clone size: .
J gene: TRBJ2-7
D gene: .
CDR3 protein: CASSPLGTLRSYEQYF
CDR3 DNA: TGTGCCAGCAGTCCCCTCGGGACTCTTAGATCCTACGAGCAGTACTTC

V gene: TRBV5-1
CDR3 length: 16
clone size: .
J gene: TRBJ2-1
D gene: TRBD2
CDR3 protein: CASSPSGTSGSQEQFF
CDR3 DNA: TGCGCCAGCAGCCCCTCCGGGACTAGCGGGTCTCAGGAGCAGTTCTTC

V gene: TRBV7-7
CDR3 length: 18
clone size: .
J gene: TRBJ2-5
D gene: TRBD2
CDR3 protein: CASGLGSGPAKYQETQYF
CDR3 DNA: TGTGCTAGCGGGTTAGGGTCCGGGCCCGCTAAGTACCAAGAGACCCAGTACTTC

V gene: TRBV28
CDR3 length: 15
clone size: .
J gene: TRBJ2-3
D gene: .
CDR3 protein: CASTSGAGWTDTQYF
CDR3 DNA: TGTGCCAGCACCTCTGGGGCGGGATGGACAGATACGCAGTATTTT

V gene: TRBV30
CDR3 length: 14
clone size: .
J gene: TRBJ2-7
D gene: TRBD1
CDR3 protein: CAWSEGQGADEQYF
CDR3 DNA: TGTGCCTGGAGTGAAGGACAGGGGGCCGACGAGCAGTACTTC

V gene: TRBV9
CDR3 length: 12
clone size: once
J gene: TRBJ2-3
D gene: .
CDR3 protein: CASSVGTDTQYF
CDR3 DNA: TGTGCCAGCAGCGTAGGGACAGATACGCAGTATTTT

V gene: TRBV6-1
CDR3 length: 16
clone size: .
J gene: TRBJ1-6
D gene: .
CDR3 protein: CASSEMEGTVESPLHF
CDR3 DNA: TGTGCCAGCAGTGAAATGGAGGGGACGGTTGAGTCACCCCTCCACTTT

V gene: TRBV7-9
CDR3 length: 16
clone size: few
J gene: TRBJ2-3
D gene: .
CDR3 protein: CASSLVAPRATDTQYF
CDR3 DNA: TGTGCCAGCAGCTTAGTGGCCCCTCGGGCCACAGATACGCAGTATTTT

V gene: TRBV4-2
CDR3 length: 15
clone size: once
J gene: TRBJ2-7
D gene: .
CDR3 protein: CASSFRGGSPGEQYF
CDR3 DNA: TGTGCCAGCAGCTTTCGTGGGGGGTCTCCGGGCGAGCAGTACTTC

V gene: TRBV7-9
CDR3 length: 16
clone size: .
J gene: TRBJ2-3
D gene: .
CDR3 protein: CASSLVLAKRTDTQYF
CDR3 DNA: TGTGCCAGCAGCTTAGTTCTAGCGAAACGCACAGATACGCAGTATTTT

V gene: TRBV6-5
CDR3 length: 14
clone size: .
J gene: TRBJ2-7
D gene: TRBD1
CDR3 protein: CASSETGDSYEQYF
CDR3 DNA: TGTGCCAGCAGTGAAACAGGGGATTCCTACGAGCAGTACTTC

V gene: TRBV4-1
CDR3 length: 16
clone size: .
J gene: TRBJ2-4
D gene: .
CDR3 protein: CASSQLSHVAKNIQYF
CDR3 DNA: TGCGCCAGCAGCCAATTAAGTCACGTAGCCAAAAACATTCAGTACTTC

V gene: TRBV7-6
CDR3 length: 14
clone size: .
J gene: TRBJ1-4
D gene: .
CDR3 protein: CASSLSFLDEKLFF
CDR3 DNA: TGTGCCAGCAGCTTAAGCTTCCTGGATGAAAAACTGTTTTTT

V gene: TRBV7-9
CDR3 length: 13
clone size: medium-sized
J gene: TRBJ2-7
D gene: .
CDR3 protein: CASSSGYAYEQYF
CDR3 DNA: TGTGCCAGCAGCTCAGGGTATGCCTACGAGCAGTACTTC

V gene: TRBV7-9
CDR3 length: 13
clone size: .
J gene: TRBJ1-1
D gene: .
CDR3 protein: CASSFSSRTEAFF
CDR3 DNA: TGTGCCAGCAGCTTCTCGTCCCGGACTGAAGCTTTCTTT

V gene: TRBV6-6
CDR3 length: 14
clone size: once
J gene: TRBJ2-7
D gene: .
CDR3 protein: CASSQGGGTLEQYF
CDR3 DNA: TGTGCCAGCAGTCAGGGAGGGGGTACGCTTGAGCAGTACTTC

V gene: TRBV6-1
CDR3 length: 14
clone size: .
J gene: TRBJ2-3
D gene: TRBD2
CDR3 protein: CASSVWEGQDTQYF
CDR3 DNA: TGTGCCAGCAGTGTGTGGGAGGGCCAAGATACGCAGTATTTT

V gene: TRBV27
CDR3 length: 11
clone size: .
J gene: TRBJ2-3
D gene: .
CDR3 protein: CASQSTDTQYF
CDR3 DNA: TGTGCCAGCCAGAGCACAGATACGCAGTATTTT

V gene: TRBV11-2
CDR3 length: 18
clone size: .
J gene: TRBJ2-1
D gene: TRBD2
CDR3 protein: CASSFSPLAGGNYNEQFF
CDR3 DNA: TGTGCCAGCAGCTTTAGCCCACTAGCGGGAGGCAACTACAATGAGCAGTTCTTC